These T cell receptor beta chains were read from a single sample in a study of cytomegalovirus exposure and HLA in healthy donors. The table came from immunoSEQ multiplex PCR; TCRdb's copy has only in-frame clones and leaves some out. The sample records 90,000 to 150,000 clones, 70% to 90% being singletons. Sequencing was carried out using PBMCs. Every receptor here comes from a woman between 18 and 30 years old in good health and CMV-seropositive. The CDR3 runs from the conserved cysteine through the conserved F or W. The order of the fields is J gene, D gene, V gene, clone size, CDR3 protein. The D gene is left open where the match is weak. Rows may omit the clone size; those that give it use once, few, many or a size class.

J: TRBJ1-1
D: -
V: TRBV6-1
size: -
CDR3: CASSTWTANTEAFF

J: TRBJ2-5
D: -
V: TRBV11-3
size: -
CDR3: CASSQGTVQETQYF

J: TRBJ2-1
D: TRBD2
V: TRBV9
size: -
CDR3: CASSLLSGLAGVGEQFF

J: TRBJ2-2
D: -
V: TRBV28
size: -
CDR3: CASSRGNTGELFF

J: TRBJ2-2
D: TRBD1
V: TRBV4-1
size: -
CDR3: CASSQDRTGEGTGELFF

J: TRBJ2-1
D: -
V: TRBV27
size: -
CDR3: CASTDSPYNEQFF

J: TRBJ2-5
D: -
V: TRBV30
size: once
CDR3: CAWTRGGGGRQETQYF

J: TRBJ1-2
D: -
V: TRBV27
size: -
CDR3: CASSLSPRGIGGYTF

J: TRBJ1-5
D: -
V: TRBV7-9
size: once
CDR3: CASSSDSNQPQHF

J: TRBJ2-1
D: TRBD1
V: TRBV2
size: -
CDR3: CASSGGGTGVYNEQFF

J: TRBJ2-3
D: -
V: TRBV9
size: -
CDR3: CASSVAGSTDTQYF

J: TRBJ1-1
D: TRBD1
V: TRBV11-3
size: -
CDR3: CASSSSKTGDNTEAFF

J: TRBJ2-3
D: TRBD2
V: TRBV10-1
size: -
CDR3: CASSRLAGLTDTQYF

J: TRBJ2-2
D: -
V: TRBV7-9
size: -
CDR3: CAHRGQGGTGELFF

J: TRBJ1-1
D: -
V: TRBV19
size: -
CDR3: CASRDSGLGVTEAFF

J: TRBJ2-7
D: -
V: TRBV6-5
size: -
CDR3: CASSYFSEQYF

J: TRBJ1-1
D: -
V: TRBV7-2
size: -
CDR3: CASSLIVARRAFF